A single sample is the source of the 5 T cell receptor beta chains below, sequenced in a study of CD8+CD57+ T cells in acquired aplastic anemia. TCR beta VDJ and CDR3 were profiled, and genomic DNA was the template. TCRdb ran MiXCR on the reads and lists one entry per CDR3 protein. The repertoire has about 120,000 distinct CDR3 sequences, 45% to 60% of them found once; the top ten carry roughly 32%. By flow cytometry, patients selected for sequencing had shown an expansion of CD8+CD57+ cells. Sequencing was done on a sample of sorted CD4+, CD8+, or CD8+CD57+ T cells (not recorded which) from PBMCs. These receptors were collected from a human donor with aplastic anemia.

This clonotype was recorded a few times. An end of the junction does not agree with germline; a read error may underlie this. V usage is TRBV27 and J usage is TRBJ2-7; no clear D gene. CDR1 and CDR2 from the germline V gene are MNHEY and SMNVEV (reference sequence). The CDR3 runs 16 residues. The CDR3 DNA reads as TGTGCCAGCAGGTTATCCCCAGCGCAGTACACCTACGAGCAGTACTTC. Translating it yields CASRLSPAQYTYEQYF.

A few counts support this clonotype. This chain joins TRBV10-2 and TRBJ1-2; D ambiguous. The CDR3 length is 16 residues. CDR1 WSHSY and CDR2 SAAADI come from the germline V gene. Trimming took off 4 bases at V and 5 bases at J, with 20 bases between the two ends. The CDR3 DNA sequence: TGCGCCAGCAGTGGCTCCGCGGACCCGCGCCCTTATGGCTACACCTTC. It codes for CASSGSADPRPYGYTF.

This clonotype was seen a handful of times. The rearrangement uses TRBV5-1 and TRBJ2-1; 9 nucleotides line up with TRBD1. CDR1 is SGHRS and CDR2 is YFSETQ in the germline V gene. This CDR3 is built from 17 residues. With 0 bases clipped from V and 3 bases from J, the junction kept 7 bases outside the gene matches. The CDR3 protein is CASSLVRRQGVYNEQFF. CDR3 nucleotides: TGCGCCAGCAGCTTGGTAAGACGACAGGGGGTCTACAATGAGCAGTTCTTC.

The chain joins TRBV25-1 to TRBJ1-2; D gene ambiguous. This CDR3 is 11 amino acids long. Trimming took 0 bases from V and 8 from J, leaving 4 bases between them. Germline V lookup: CDR1 MGHDK, CDR2 SYGVNS. The CDR3 DNA is TGTGCCAGCAGTGAATATTGGGGCTACACCTTC. Its translation: CASSEYWGYTF.

This clonotype was found many times. The CDR3 DNA sequence: TGTGCCAGCGGAGAGGGCTACGAGCAGTACTTC. It encodes CASGEGYEQYF. This chain links TRBV7-9 with TRBJ2-7, with a possible D match to TRBD2 (5 bases). Trimming shortened V by 8 bases and J by 3 bases, and 8 bases separated the two germline ends. Germline V gives CDR1 SEHNR, CDR2 FQNEAQ (reference sequence). The CDR3 is 11 residues long.